Listed here is a single TCR beta chain. With 0 bases clipped from V and 7 bases from J, the junction kept 9 bases outside the gene matches. The V gene's germline CDR1 is SGHTA and CDR2 FQGTGA. This CDR3 contains 17 residues. This entry comes from a study of blood T cell repertoires in COVID-19. Authors' methods: Estimates of nucleated cell counts were drawn from the amplification of reference gene primers. The table came from immunoSEQ multiplex PCR; TCRdb's copy has only in-frame clones and leaves some out. D and trimming come from the DNA, and the V and J calls and clone size come from that table. The repertoire holds some 87,000 clones, with 75% to 90% as singletons.

This receptor was identified in a human donor in a cohort sampled during active COVID-19. This rearrangement joins TRBV7-3 to TRBJ2-5; TRBD2 matches at 12 bases. The sequenced material came from peripheral blood. In nucleotides, the CDR3 is TGTGCCAGCAGCTTAACTGGACTAGCGGGGACAAGAACGACCCAGTACTTC. Translating it yields CASSLTGLAGTRTTQYF.